One T cell receptor (beta chain) is described in this entry. Its antigen is unidentified. Germline-derived CDR1 and CDR2 are SGHDN and FVKESK. Unmatched junction bases numbered 7, after V lost 6 bases and J lost 5 bases. The CDR3 contains 13 residues. This sample stems from a study of CD8 T cells in Susac syndrome. A quantity of about 0.5 to 1 ug RNA underwent reverse transcription using random hexamers. Coverage of TCR beta CDR3 amplification by immunoSEQ multiplex PCR extended to 54 Vbeta and 13 Jbeta. TCRdb passed the immunoSEQ multiplex PCR reads through MiXCR, listing each CDR3 protein once. Found here are about 150,000 distinct CDR3 sequences, nearly 97% of them singletons; the top ten hold about 0.08%. Study observations and caveats: The study admitted that it had a relatively small number of individuals in its TCR sequencing and HLA analysis.

Sequenced: CD4+ T cells from PBMCs. The chain recombines TRBV14 with TRBJ2-7; TRBD1 aligns across 7 bases. The clonotype originates from a human donor with Susac syndrome. The CDR3 nucleotides are TGTGCCAGCAGAAAGACAGGGATCCACGAGCAGTACTTC. Protein sequence: CASRKTGIHEQYF.